This T cell receptor (beta chain) was sequenced during a study of T cells after yellow fever vaccination. Concerning this clonotype itself: No antigen is known for it.

Germline assignment: CDR1 LGHNA and CDR2 YSLEER. The CDR3 is 16 residues long. The V gene lost 1 base and the J gene lost 0 bases, with 7 bases spanning the gap. Production of TCR cDNA was by 5'RACE template switching, which also added a universal primer site and UMIs. Using its own MiXCR run on the 5' RACE reads, TCRdb lists one record per CDR3 protein. The data contain a few hundred thousand distinct CDR3 sequences, around 4% of them singletons. General observations from the study: The bulk population could contribute abundant contaminating clonotypes to FACS-sorted repertoires.

The TCR was taken from a man between 18 and 29 years old who received the YFV17D yellow fever vaccine. The chain recombines TRBV4-3 with TRBJ1-6, with unresolved D. The source was PBMCs, collected on the day of the yellow fever booster vaccination. This chain's CDR3 is CASSQVPSSYNSPLHF. The CDR3 DNA reads as TGCGCCAGCAGCCAAGTCCCGAGCTCCTATAATTCACCCCTCCACTTT.